This TCR beta chain was identified during a study of T cell repertoires in cytomegalovirus infection (dated by TCRdb to between 2017 and 2020). Broadly, across the study: The HLA type of each donor mattered for the analysis, because public TCR beta signatures pointed to carriage of CMV infection along with the matching HLA type.

The sequencer listed for this sample is Illumina HiSeq 1500. The public sequencing data were trimmed at Q25 with fastp and processed into clonotypes with MiXCR by TCRdb, which kept only in-frame beta chains. Each CDR3 protein appears once, grouped with its most common genes and DNA. The sample table holds roughly 720,000 distinct CDR3 sequences, of which 35% were seen once. Together, the top ten hold around 2.8% of the sample. Points the paper makes about the study in general: Cumulative frequency of public TCR beta family members discriminated carriers of CMV infection plus the relevant HLA type in this cohort and an independent 352-donor cohort. The ex vivo response was dominated by HLA-C-restricted CMV-specific TCR beta clonotypes, which also provided the single most frequent clonotype in two of eight donors.

Worth noting for this clonotype: Its antigen has not been determined. Within one base of it there is no much larger clone, and no base qualities were kept.

Material: PBMCs. The receptor comes from a human donor in good health (CMV status not recorded). Some clones in this sample may be carry-over from other donors' samples.

For the CDR3, the sequence is CSASTGASYNEQFF. The DNA sequence is as follows: TGCAGTGCAAGTACAGGTGCGTCCTACAATGAGCAGTTCTTC. This chain is built from TRBV20-1 and TRBJ2-1; the best D guess is TRBD1, with 5 bases matching. The germline V gene (reference sequence) sets CDR1 to DFQATT and CDR2 to SNEGSKA. V and J lose 6 bases and 1 base, and a span of 13 bases separates them. The CDR3 contains 14 residues, cysteine and phenylalanine counted. Only the CDR3 DNA stays, 42 bases, in frame from base 1.